Each of the 9 T cell receptor beta chains below was sequenced from the same sample in a study of cytomegalovirus exposure and HLA in healthy donors. Both 60 Vbeta primers and 13 Jbeta primers went into the PCR. Generated by immunoSEQ multiplex PCR, the TCRdb table keeps only in-frame clones and is missing some. The sample includes about 180,000 clones, around four fifths seen only once; the top ten take about 1.5%. Sequenced material: PBMCs. The receptors here all came from a young man in good health and CMV-seronegative.

This chain uses TRBV7-8 with TRBJ2-2; TRBD1 matches 7 bases. Germline values: CDR1 SGHVS, CDR2 FQNEAQ. The CDR3 covers 14 residues. J gave up 5 bases and V 2 bases, and 2 bases lay outside the gene matches. The CDR3 reads CASSLQTGTGELFF. In DNA, the CDR3 is TGTGCCAGCAGCTTACAGACAGGGACCGGGGAGCTGTTTTTT.

The V call is TRBV30, the J call TRBJ1-1, with a possible D match to TRBD1 (6 bases). Looked up from germline, CDR1 is GTSNPN and CDR2 is SVGIG (reference sequence). V gave up 3 bases and J gave up 0 bases, with 14 bases separating them. The CDR3 covers 15 residues. CDR3 region: CAWSWGPGMNTEAFF. The CDR3 coding sequence is TGTGCCTGGAGCTGGGGGCCAGGGATGAACACTGAAGCTTTCTTT.

The J gene is TRBJ2-1, the V gene TRBV2; D not resolved. CDR3 length equals 11 residues. Per the germline V gene, CDR1 is SNHLY and CDR2 is FYNNEI. Trimming cost V 7 bases and J 4 bases, with 5 bases left between them. CDR3 residues: CASTGYNEQFF. Here the CDR3 DNA reads TGTGCCAGCACGGGTTACAATGAGCAGTTCTTC.

This clone came up once. The V and J genes are TRBV28 and TRBJ2-7; 7 positions match TRBD1. V lost 5 bases and J lost 3; bases outside the gene matches: 1. The V gene's germline CDR1 is MDHEN and CDR2 SYDVKM. CDR3 size: 12 residues. The CDR3 DNA reads TGTGCCAGCAGTAGGGACAGCTACGAGCAGTACTTC. Translation gives CASSRDSYEQYF.

CDR3 residues: CASSQGSWAKTDTQYF. DNA of the CDR3: TGCGCCAGCAGCCAGGGCTCTTGGGCCAAGACAGATACGCAGTATTTT. The chain employs TRBV4-1 and TRBJ2-3; D call uncertain. The germline CDR1 and CDR2 sequences are MGHRA and YSYEKL. The length of the CDR3 is 16 residues. The V end was cut by 3 bases, the J end by 3 bases, with 16 bases between.

This clone was found once. J is TRBJ2-1 and V is TRBV5-8; 8 nucleotides line up with TRBD1. Germline V gene data show CDR1 as SGHTS and CDR2 as YDEGEE. The CDR3 is 15 residues long. J gave up 2 bases and V 4 bases, and 5 bases lay outside the gene matches. In nucleotides, the CDR3 is TGTGCCAGCAGCCGGACAGGGCGACCCTACAATGAGCAGTTCTTC. Residues: CASSRTGRPYNEQFF.

V usage is TRBV19 and J usage is TRBJ2-1; D possibly corresponds to TRBD2 (7 bases). V shed 1 base and J shed 8 bases, with 9 bases lying between them. This CDR3 comprises 13 residues. CDR1 LNHDA and CDR2 SQIVND come from the germline V gene (reference sequence). The CDR3 reads CASSIGGGDEQFF. CDR3 DNA: TGTGCCAGTAGTATAGGAGGGGGGGATGAGCAGTTCTTC.

V and J are TRBV29-1 and TRBJ1-2; D is perhaps TRBD1 (6 bases). This CDR3 region has 12 residues. Looked up from germline, CDR1 is SQVTM and CDR2 is ANQGSEA. The germline V and J ends were trimmed by 4 bases and 4 bases, with 10 bases remaining between them. This CDR3 reads CSVGTEFYGYTF. The CDR3 DNA reads as TGCAGCGTTGGGACAGAATTCTATGGCTACACCTTC.

The V gene is TRBV7-2, the J gene TRBJ1-5, with 7 bases that match TRBD1. The length of the CDR3 is 12 residues. Per the germline V gene, CDR1 is SGHTA and CDR2 is FQGNSA. V was clipped by 8 bases and J by 11 bases; unmatched bases: 9. The CDR3 loop is CASASGGETQHF. In DNA form, the CDR3 reads TGTGCCAGCGCGTCAGGGGGAGAGACCCAGCATTTT.